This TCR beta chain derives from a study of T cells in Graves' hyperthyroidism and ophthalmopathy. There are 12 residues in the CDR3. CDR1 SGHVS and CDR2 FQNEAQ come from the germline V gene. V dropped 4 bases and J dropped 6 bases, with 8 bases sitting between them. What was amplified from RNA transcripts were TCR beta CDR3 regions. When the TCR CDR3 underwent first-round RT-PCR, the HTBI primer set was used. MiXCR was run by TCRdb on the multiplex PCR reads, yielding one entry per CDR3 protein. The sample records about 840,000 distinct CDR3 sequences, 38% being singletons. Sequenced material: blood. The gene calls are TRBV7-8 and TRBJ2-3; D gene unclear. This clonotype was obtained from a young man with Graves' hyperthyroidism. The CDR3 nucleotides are TGTGCCAGCAGCTCCGGGTCGGATACGCAGTATTTT. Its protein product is CASSSGSDTQYF.